The subject of this entry is one TCR beta chain. The antigen remains unidentified. The sample comes from a study of CD8 T cells in cerebrospinal fluid in Alzheimer's disease. About the research overall: Plate-based nested PCR sequencing and droplet-based sequencing measured CSF T cell clonal expansion. Study-level results: Expanded clones of at least 3% were commoner in Alzheimer's patients than healthy subjects. The largest CSF clone was proportionally bigger in mild cognitive impairment or Alzheimer's disease than controls.

TCRdb reprocessed the 10x single-cell sequencing reads, with one entry per CDR3 protein and no DNA. The sample totals 1,500 to 2,000 distinct CDR3 sequences. This CDR3 spans 18 amino acids. Germline V gene data show CDR1 as MRHNA and CDR2 as SNTAGT. Live CSF cells were sorted with a live/dead marker for droplet-based sequencing. The sequence derives from a human donor in good health. The sequenced material came from cerebrospinal fluid. The V and J genes are TRBV6-4 and TRBJ1-4. The CDR3 sequence is CASSPGTSFGGTNEKLFF.